The 16 T cell receptor beta chains listed next were all sequenced from one sample in a study of blood T cell repertoires in COVID-19. The repertoire was sequenced with immunoSEQ multiplex PCR; TCRdb's copy has only in-frame clones and lacks some. The sample yields roughly 130,000 clones, less than 80% seen once. The source material was peripheral blood. These receptor sequences come from a man in his fifties or sixties with acute or convalescent COVID-19.

The chain is built from TRBV5-4 and TRBJ2-3; the match to TRBD2 covers 8 bases. Germline V gene sequence: CDR1 SGHNT, CDR2 YYREEE (reference sequence). This CDR3 spans 14 amino acids. J was trimmed by 4 bases and V by 1 base; bases with no gene match: 2. The CDR3 coding sequence is TGTGCCAGCAGCTTGACGGGGGGGGCAGATACGCAGTATTTT. Translating gives CASSLTGGADTQYF.

The chain recombines TRBV7-9 with TRBJ2-1, with D possibly matching TRBD2 (5 bases). Germline lookup yields CDR1 SEHNR and CDR2 FQNEAQ (reference sequence). V lost 5 bases to trimming and J lost 0 bases, with 11 bases between them. CDR3 length equals 15 residues. CDR3 in DNA: TGTGCCAGCAGCCCCTGGGAGCGCTCCTACAATGAGCAGTTCTTC. It specifies CASSPWERSYNEQFF.

The chain uses TRBV14 and TRBJ2-3; D is possibly TRBD2 (5 bases). The V end lost 1 base, the J end lost 0 bases, and 8 bases lay between the germline ends. The V gene's germline CDR1 is SGHDN and CDR2 FVKESK. The CDR3 spans 15 residues. This chain's CDR3 is CASSQGRTSTDTQYF. The CDR3 region has the DNA TGTGCCAGCAGCCAAGGCAGGACTAGCACAGATACGCAGTATTTT.

The chain is built from TRBV27 and TRBJ1-2; 7 bases are a match to TRBD1. CDR1 is MNHEY and CDR2 is SMNVEV in the germline V gene (reference sequence). V lost 5 bases, J lost 3 bases, and 9 bases stayed unmatched. The CDR3 sequence is 15 residues long. CDR3 in DNA: TGTGCCAGCAGTCCCTACCCGACAGGGTACTATGGCTACACCTTC. Translation: CASSPYPTGYYGYTF.

The chain employs TRBV7-2 and TRBJ1-2; 11 nucleotides match TRBD1. The trim removed 1 base at V and 6 bases at J, leaving 10 bases unmatched. Germline CDR1 SGHTA, CDR2 FQGNSA. CDR3 length: 17 residues. The CDR3 sequence: CASSLVHRTGGDDGYTF. CDR3 sequence (DNA): TGTGCCAGCAGCTTAGTACATCGGACAGGGGGCGACGATGGCTACACCTTC.

In DNA form, the CDR3 reads TGTGCCAGCAGTTCCGGGGACAGGGGGTTTTATGGCTACACCTTC. Translation: CASSSGDRGFYGYTF. The J gene is TRBJ1-2, the V gene TRBV28; 11 bases fit TRBD1. The CDR3 sequence is 15 residues long. Germline V CDR1 and CDR2: MDHEN, SYDVKM. The V segment lost 4 bases and the J segment 5 bases; nucleotides outside the gene matches: 6.

In its sample, this clone was seen once. The chain combines TRBV6-6 with TRBJ1-1, with TRBD1 matching 7 bases. The CDR3 is 14 amino acids. Germline-derived CDR1 and CDR2 are MNHNY and SVGAGI (reference sequence). Trimming cost V 5 bases and J 11 bases; bases outside gene matches: 14. The CDR3 DNA reads as TGTGCCAGCAGTACCCTAACGACAGGGACAAAGGCTTTCTTT. This codes for CASSTLTTGTKAFF.

The genes are TRBV28 and TRBJ1-4, with TRBD1 matching 10 bases. This CDR3 is built from 15 residues. Germline lookup yields CDR1 MDHEN and CDR2 SYDVKM. The V and J ends lost 2 bases and 5 bases, in that order; junction bases with no gene match: 2. CDR3 residues: CASSLGGQGNEKLFF. As DNA, the CDR3 is TGTGCCAGCAGTTTAGGGGGACAGGGGAATGAAAAACTGTTTTTT.

This chain joins TRBV29-1 and TRBJ1-2, with TRBD1 identical over 7 bases. This CDR3 has 12 amino acids. Germline CDR1 and CDR2: SQVTM and ANQGSEA. The trim removed 3 bases at V and 6 bases at J, leaving 4 bases unmatched. For the CDR3, the DNA is TGCAGCGTTGATGGGACAGCGGATGGCTACACCTTC. This sequence encodes CSVDGTADGYTF.

The chain joins TRBV7-2 to TRBJ2-1; tentative D call: TRBD2 (5 bases). The CDR3 loop spans 14 amino acids. The V end lost 5 bases, the J end lost 3 bases, and 11 bases lay between the germline ends. Germline V gene lookup returns CDR1 SGHTA and CDR2 FQGNSA. CDR3 in DNA: TGTGCCAGCAGCCCTAGGACTGTCTACAATGAGCAGTTCTTC. It codes for CASSPRTVYNEQFF. Full variable domain (remainder filled in from reference TRBV7-2 and TRBJ2-1): GAGVSQSPSNKVTEKGKDVELRCDPISGHTALYWYRQSLGQGLEFLIYFQGNSAPDKSGLPSDRFSAERTGGSVSTLTIQRTQQEDSAVYLCASSPRTVYNEQFFGPGTRLTVL.

The chain is built from TRBV2 and TRBJ1-5; D not resolved. The V end was cut by 1 base, the J end by 4 bases, with 17 bases between. Germline V lookup: CDR1 SNHLY, CDR2 FYNNEI. The CDR3 length is 17 residues. CDR3 nucleotides: TGTGCCAGCAGTGAAGGGAATAGGGCAGGAGGTAATCAGCCCCAGCATTTT. It codes for CASSEGNRAGGNQPQHF.

The chain couples TRBV4-3 to TRBJ2-2; D unclear. The CDR3 runs to 15 residues. The V end lost 0 bases, the J end lost 6 bases, and 11 bases lay between the germline ends. Per the germline V gene, CDR1 is LGHNA and CDR2 is YSLEER. CDR3 DNA sequence: TGCGCCAGCAGCCAAGATTTCCAAATCCCCGGGGAGCTGTTTTTT. This sequence encodes CASSQDFQIPGELFF.

This clone has just one count. The chain combines TRBV11-2 with TRBJ1-6, with D perhaps matching TRBD1 (6 bases). V was pared by 3 bases and J by 7 bases, with 10 bases between. This CDR3 spans 14 amino acids. The germline gives CDR1 SGHAT, CDR2 FQNNGV. The CDR3 nucleotides read TGTGCCAGCAGCTTCATCAGGGGAAATTCACCCCTCCACTTT. The encoded protein is CASSFIRGNSPLHF. Together with reference TRBV11-2 and TRBJ1-6, the CDR3 gives the full variable domain: EAGVAQSPRYKIIEKRQSVAFWCNPISGHATLYWYQQILGQGPKLLIQFQNNGVVDDSQLPKDRFSAERLKGVDSTLKIQPAKLEDSAVYLCASSFIRGNSPLHFGNGTRLTVT.

The chain recombines TRBV3-1 (or the pseudogene TRBV3-2) with TRBJ2-3; perhaps TRBD2 as D (6 bases). Germline V gives CDR1 LGHDT, CDR2 YNNKEL (reference sequence). Trimming shortened V by 4 bases and J by 6 bases, and 8 bases separated the two germline ends. The CDR3 is 12 amino acids. As DNA, the CDR3 is TGTGCCAGCAGCCTCCGGGGGGATACGCAGTATTTT. It specifies CASSLRGDTQYF.

The V call is TRBV7-9, the J call TRBJ2-2; 7 bases align to TRBD2. The J segment lost 1 base and the V segment lost 10 bases, leaving 3 bases of the junction unmatched. The germline V gene has CDR1 SEHNR and CDR2 FQNEAQ (reference sequence). The CDR3 covers 13 residues. CDR3 in amino acids: CATLAVNTGELFF. CDR3 bases: TGTGCCACCCTAGCGGTGAACACCGGGGAGCTGTTTTTT.

The chain couples TRBV29-1 to TRBJ1-1; a weak D match, TRBD1 (6 bases). The CDR3 is 15 amino acids. Trimming stripped 3 bases from V and 4 bases from J, with 18 bases between. Germline loops: CDR1 SQVTM, CDR2 ANQGSEA. CDR3 sequence: CSVDTGRGVSTEAFF. Written as DNA, the CDR3 is TGCAGCGTTGACACAGGGAGGGGTGTAAGCACTGAAGCTTTCTTT. Using reference TRBV29-1 and TRBJ1-1 for the parts outside the CDR3, the full variable domain is SAVISQKPSRDICQRGTSLTIQCQVDSQVTMMFWYRQQPGQSLTLIATANQGSEATYESGFVIDKFPISRPNLTFSTLTVSNMSPEDSSIYLCSVDTGRGVSTEAFFGQGTRLTVV.